The source of this T cell receptor beta chain is a study of Graves' ophthalmopathy and Graves' hyperthyroidism. RNA transcripts were the source from which TCR beta CDR3 regions were amplified. HTBI-primed RT-PCR formed the first round, and a multiplex PCR formed the second. TCRdb redid the calling of the multiplex PCR reads with MiXCR, one entry per CDR3 protein. The sample has 500,000 to 700,000 distinct CDR3 sequences; 22% are singletons. This clonotype was observed at least ten times. Hyperthyroidism qualified as stable when ophthalmopathy did not develop within 18 months of follow-up. Diagnoses were established from clinical symptoms, serum thyroxine, TRAb, thyroid ultrasound and orbital computed tomography. This TCR was sampled from a woman aged 18-29 years with stable Graves' hyperthyroidism. Some clones in this sample may be carry-over from other donors' samples. The specimen sequenced was peripheral blood.

CDR3 protein: CASSGGQHEQYF. In nucleotides, the CDR3 is TGTGCCAGCAGTGGGGGCCAGCACGAGCAGTACTTC. This rearrangement joins TRBV2 to TRBJ2-7; tentatively, D is TRBD1 (5 bases). Trimming cost V 4 bases and J 5 bases, with 9 bases left between them. CDR1 SNHLY and CDR2 FYNNEI come from the germline V gene. This CDR3 has 12 residues. Variable domain in full (rest from reference TRBV2 and TRBJ2-7): EPEVTQTPSHQVTQMGQEVILRCVPISNHLYFYWYRQILGQKVEFLVSFYNNEISEKSEIFDDQFSVERPDGSNFTLKIRSTKLEDSAMYFCASSGGQHEQYFGPGTRLTVT.